Listed here is a single TCR beta chain. The sample is drawn from a study of neoadjuvant anti-PD-1 for oral cavity cancer. CDR1 and CDR2 (germline): SGHDT, YYEEEE. This CDR3 spans 13 amino acids. V dropped 4 bases and J dropped 7 bases, with 14 bases sitting between them. Documented time point: after neoadjuvant nivolumab, at surgical resection. These oral cavity squamous cell carcinomas were HPV-negative and locally advanced. The method was immunoSEQ multiplex PCR; TCRdb's version includes in-frame clones alone and lacks a portion of them. The sample yields around 65,000 clones, less than 90% seen once.

This receptor was obtained from a person between 40 and 79 years old with oral cavity squamous cell carcinoma. This chain connects TRBV5-6 to TRBJ1-2; tentatively, D is TRBD1 (6 bases). Sequenced material: PBMCs, taken after nivolumab (anti-PD-1) treatment. The CDR3 sequence is CASSVTGTGGYTF. The CDR3 coding sequence is TGTGCCAGCAGCGTAACAGGGACTGGTGGCTACACCTTC.